This T cell receptor beta chain emerged from a study of cytomegalovirus exposure and HLA in healthy donors (dated by TCRdb to about 2017). As for the study more broadly: In an earlier analysis of several hundred of the donors, about 260 Gb of sequence data and just under 120 million unique TCR beta sequences from roughly 200 million T cells were reported. Roughly 290 gigabases of sequencing data and 70 million to 95 million unique TCR sequences made up an early release that covered nearly 650 HLA-typed donors. Of the approximately 400 genotyped donors, over 65% fell in the genetic ancestry cluster associated with self-reported Caucasian donors. The study was designed to test whether signatures of past pathogen exposure could be identified by cataloging public T cell receptors. Using immunosequencing, the study profiled T cell repertoires from about 610 subjects and related those repertoires to cytomegalovirus serostatus. A separate validation cohort of 100 to 150 different subjects was used in addition to the approximately 610-subject first cohort. To predict cytomegalovirus infection status, the study brought together high-throughput TCR immunosequencing, statistical association of individual TCRs with disease status, and machine learning. To study patterns of TCR occurrence, a later analysis re-analyzed previously published TCR beta repertoires from several hundred donors and added high-resolution HLA genotyping. Rather than using new phenotypic data, the later analysis identified candidate immune exposures from TCR beta sequences and from how often those sequences occurred across donors. An earlier analysis of approximately 640 of the donors applied high-throughput TCR beta sequencing to assess whether each TCR beta V gene segment acted as functional or pseudogenic. Donor age, sex, ethnicity and CMV serostatus were compiled alongside the repertoire data. Genome-wide SNP genotypes for about 65% of the 666 donors were used in a later genetic analysis, which treated that subset as a discovery cohort. All discovery cohort repertoires had been generated using a single sequencing platform. Both class I and class II loci were covered by HLA typing, at four-digit resolution. The number of donors typed differed by locus, with roughly 620-640 for A, B, C, DRB1 and DQB1, roughly 520 for DQA1, under 610 for DPA1, and around 450 for DPB1. Because of strong linkage in the cohort, 5 or 6 DR-DQ haplotypes were treated as single units for association and clustering. Among roughly 400 genotyped donors of the cohort, an average of 235,054 unique TCR beta nucleotide sequences were sequenced per donor, roughly a sixth of them non-productive.

Overall results and qualifications from the work: Cytomegalovirus status was reported to be diagnosed by the classifier with high specificity and sensitivity in both the original and validation cohorts. This cohort had only TCR beta chains sequenced, and the lack of alpha or paired-chain data limited which features could be detected. In a later analysis, HLA-associated TCR beta chains showed more clonal expansion and lower generation probabilities than non-associated chains that were equally common. Because counts were too low, roughly 18 rarely observed V segments, including chromosome 9 orphons, were left out of the earlier analysis of some 600 of the donors. According to a later analysis, most CMV-associated TCR beta chains appeared to be HLA-restricted, and the HLA associations seemed to be driven largely by CMV exposure. It was suggested by the authors that the approach could potentially be generalized to other disease states and immunological phenotypes. HLA typing was unavailable for some donors at each locus, so association tests used only the typed subset. According to a later analysis, parvovirus B19, influenza, CMV and Epstein-Barr virus appeared linked to several top co-occurrence clusters. Sequencing depth was assumed to be roughly uniform across donors in the presence/absence analyses, though that assumption may not hold. In a later analysis, some 17,000 TCR beta sequences were associated with specific HLA alleles at a false discovery rate of 0.05. An association between a missense DCLRE1C variant and V-gene and J-gene trimming of TCR beta chains was found in a later genetic analysis and replicated in an independent cohort. When HLA alleles, especially DR and DQ, strongly co-occurred, attributing TCR associations to individual alleles was difficult. In the study, approximately 160 TCR beta chains were listed as associated with cytomegalovirus. In vitro tests confirmed that three of the cytomegalovirus-associated TCR beta chains recognize cytomegalovirus antigens. Immune exposure information for the cohort was limited to CMV serostatus. According to a later analysis, TCR association rates differed among HLA loci, with DRB1 alleles showing the most associated TCRs and HLA-C alleles showing the fewest. A cluster of highly shared sequence variants was judged likely to be a technical artifact of the sequencing pipeline. While some public TCRs were present in many individuals, most TCR sequences turned up only very rarely across donors. Broadly in line with IMGT annotations, most TCR beta V segments showed up in productive rearrangements about 90% or about 30% of the time in an earlier analysis of several hundred of the donors. A further reported finding was that TCR beta sequences accurately predicted the HLA-A and HLA-B alleles for most subjects in the first cohort. Correlated functional status among segregating V segments might reflect linkage disequilibrium, but an unknown experimental factor could not be ruled out. Some IMGT-functional V segments, including TRBV6-2 and TRBV6-3, could not be told apart with the 87-base-pair reads, so those segments were excluded. A later genetic analysis reported fewer N-insertions in productive TCRs among donors in an Asian-associated ancestry cluster than the 666-donor mean.

As regards this clone: It lacks a known antigen. Qualities for individual bases were not recorded, and no much larger clone is one base off.

Libraries came from the immunoSEQ multiplex PCR assay. The multiplex PCR relied on a mix of 60 forward primers for TCR Vbeta segments and 13 reverse primers for TCR Jbeta segments. The CDR3 region of rearranged TCR beta genes was amplified from genomic DNA by a multiplex PCR assay. The amplified TCR beta libraries were sequenced on the Illumina HiSeq System as 87-base-pair reads. On the authors' methods: A later analysis tallied around 87 million unique TCR beta chains across the 700 or so repertoires, and approximately 9.9 million of those chains were shared by two or more donors. A nearest-neighbor algorithm error-corrected the raw reads and collapsed the reads into unique sequences, merging closely related sequences to remove PCR and sequencing errors. Alignment of CDR3 sequences to IMGT reference sequences was used to assign V, D and J gene segments. Each retained sequence needed at least a six-nucleotide match to both a V gene segment and a J gene segment. Rearrangements were called productive when the CDR3 lacked stop codons and stayed in frame with V and J; all others were non-productive. Following IMGT convention, CDR3 was defined as the stretch from the second conserved V-encoded cysteine to the conserved J-encoded phenylalanine. The earlier analysis of a few hundred of the donors excluded sequences that lacked an unambiguous match to a single V gene segment. In an earlier analysis of almost 600 of the donors, a V segment was called functional when productive rearrangements were above 56.7%, and segregating when the standard deviation between donors exceeded 5%. A statistical classification framework was developed to diagnose cytomegalovirus status using the catalog of TCR beta chain sequences. V and J gene assignment, in a later analysis, came from comparing TCR nucleotide sequences with IMGT/GENE-DB human TR gene sequences. The TCRdist pipeline was used in a later analysis to assign CDR3 sequences and most-parsimonious VDJ recombination scenarios. In a later analysis, every TCR beta chain was defined by the combination of its CDR3 amino acid sequence and its V-gene family, and reads without a unique V-gene family were dropped. In a later analysis, approximately 640 highly shared, low-generation-probability nucleotide sequences were removed to address suspected cross-contamination and a sequencing artifact. A later analysis calculated a clonal expansion index for each public chain from normalized within-repertoire ranks of inferred template counts. A later analysis computed generation probabilities with a VDJ recombination model fitted to out-of-frame rearrangements, and checked the results against IGoR. In a later analysis, hypergeometric tests were used to score TCR-TCR, TCR-HLA and TCR-CMV co-occurrence, with a repertoire-size bias correction applied to TCR pairs. False discovery rates were estimated in a later analysis by permuting HLA or CMV assignments 20 times. A later analysis grouped co-occurring TCRs with DBSCAN, adding TCRdist sequence similarity when clustering within HLA-allele-positive subsets. Repertoires with fewer than 30,000 or more than 120,000 public chains, plus five repertoires with anomalous nucleotide sharing, were excluded from co-occurrence clustering. Not all clones reach the TCRdb copy of this immuneACCESS table, which keeps in-frame sequences only. Checked studies attribute under half of the gap to unresolved V genes and leave the rest unexplained. The V and J calls and clone size are taken from that table; D and trimming were inferred from the DNA. The table for this sample lists around 150,000 clones; roughly 80% of them were counted only once. 6.8% of the sample goes to the ten largest clones.

V lost 6 bases and J lost 6 bases; the stretch between them is 14 bases long. The CDR3 has 12 amino acids, counting the end cysteine and phenylalanine. Only CDR3 DNA remains: 36 bases, in frame from the first base. The germline V gene yields SQVTM for CDR1 and ANQGSEA for CDR2. The cohort comprised 666 healthy bone marrow donors. At the time of sampling, all cohort members were nominally healthy, though unrecorded immune exposures were likely present. The donor tested CMV seropositive and was one of the 289 seropositive cohort members. A peripheral blood sample was provided by each donor, and peripheral blood mononuclear cells were used for TCR beta sequencing. Genomic DNA extraction from the blood cell samples was performed with the Qiagen DNeasy Blood Extraction Kit.

Sample: PBMCs. In this chain, TRBV29-1 is recombined with TRBJ2-5, with TRBD1 as a weak D call on 6 bases. The receptor was isolated from a man aged 35-49 years in good health and CMV-seropositive. The sequenced DNA is TGCAGCGTCGGAGGAACAGGGAAGACCCAGTACTTC. Its protein product is CSVGGTGKTQYF. With all but the CDR3 taken from the reference TRBV29-1 and TRBJ2-5 genes, the full variable domain is: SAVISQKPSRDICQRGTSLTIQCQVDSQVTMMFWYRQQPGQSLTLIATANQGSEATYESGFVIDKFPISRPNLTFSTLTVSNMSPEDSSIYLCSVGGTGKTQYFGPGTRLLVL.